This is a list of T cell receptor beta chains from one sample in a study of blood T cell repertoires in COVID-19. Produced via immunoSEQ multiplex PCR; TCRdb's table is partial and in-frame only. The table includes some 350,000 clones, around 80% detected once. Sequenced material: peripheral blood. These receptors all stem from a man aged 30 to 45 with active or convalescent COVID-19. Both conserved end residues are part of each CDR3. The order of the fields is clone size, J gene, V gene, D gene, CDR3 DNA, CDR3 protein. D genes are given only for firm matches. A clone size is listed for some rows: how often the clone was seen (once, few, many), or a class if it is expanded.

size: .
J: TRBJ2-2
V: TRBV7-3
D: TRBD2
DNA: TGTGCCAGCAGCATTCTAGCGGGAGGGAACACCGGGGAGCTGTTTTTT
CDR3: CASSILAGGNTGELFF

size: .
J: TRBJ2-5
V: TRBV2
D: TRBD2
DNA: TGTGCCAGCATCCTTAGGACTAGCGGCCTGCAAGAGACCCAGTACTTC
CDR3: CASILRTSGLQETQYF

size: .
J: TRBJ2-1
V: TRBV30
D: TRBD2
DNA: TGTGCCTGGCAAACCGGGACTACTAACAATGAGCAGTTCTTC
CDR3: CAWQTGTTNNEQFF

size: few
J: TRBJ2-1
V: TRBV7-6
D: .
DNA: TGTGCCAGCAGCTTATTGTTGCGGGGGCACACCTCCTACAATGAGCAGTTCTTC
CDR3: CASSLLLRGHTSYNEQFF

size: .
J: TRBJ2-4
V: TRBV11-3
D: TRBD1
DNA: TGTGCCACCGAAGACAGGGCCGCTGCCAAAAACATTCAGTACTTC
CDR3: CATEDRAAAKNIQYF

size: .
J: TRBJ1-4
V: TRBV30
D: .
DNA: TGTGCCTGGAGTGGGGGCGGGACCGTCGGAGAAAAACTGTTTTTT
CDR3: CAWSGGGTVGEKLFF

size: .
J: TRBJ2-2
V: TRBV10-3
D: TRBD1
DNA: TGTGCCATCAAGGGACAGGGGGCTGAGGAAACCGGGGAGCTGTTTTTT
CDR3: CAIKGQGAEETGELFF

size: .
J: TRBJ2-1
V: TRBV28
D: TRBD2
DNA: TGTGCCAGCAAGGATCAGCGGGAGAGGAATGAGCAGTTCTTC
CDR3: CASKDQRERNEQFF

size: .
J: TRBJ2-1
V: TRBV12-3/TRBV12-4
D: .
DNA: TGTGCCAGCAGTTTTCGTATTGAGCAGTTCTTC
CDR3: CASSFRIEQFF

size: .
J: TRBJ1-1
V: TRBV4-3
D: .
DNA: TGCGCCAGCAGCCCAGGGCCTGCCGCGAACACTGAAGCTTTCTTT
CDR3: CASSPGPAANTEAFF

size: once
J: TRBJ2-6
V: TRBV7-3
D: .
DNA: TGTGCCAGCAGCCCGAGGGGCGGGGTTCCTGGGGCCAACGTCCTGACTTTC
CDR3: CASSPRGGVPGANVLTF

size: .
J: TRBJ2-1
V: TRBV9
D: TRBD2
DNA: TGTGCCAGCAGCGTAGTAGGACTAGCCCACAATGAGCAGTTCTTC
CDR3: CASSVVGLAHNEQFF

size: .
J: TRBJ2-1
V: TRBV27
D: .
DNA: TGTGCCAGCAGTTTAAGACACCACAATGAGCAGTTCTTC
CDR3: CASSLRHHNEQFF

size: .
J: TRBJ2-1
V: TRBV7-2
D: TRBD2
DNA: TGTGCCAGCAGCTTACTCCCCGGGACTAGCGGTAACAATGAGCAGTTCTTC
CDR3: CASSLLPGTSGNNEQFF

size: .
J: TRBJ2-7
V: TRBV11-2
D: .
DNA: TGTGCCAGCAGCCCTCCCAGCGGAGGGGCCACCTACGAGCAGTACTTC
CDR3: CASSPPSGGATYEQYF

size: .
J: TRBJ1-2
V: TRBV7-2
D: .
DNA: TGTGCCAGCAGCTTAGGGGGGGGCTATGGCTACACCTTC
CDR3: CASSLGGGYGYTF

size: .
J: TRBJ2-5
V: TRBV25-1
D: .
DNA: TGTGCCAGCAGTGAATCCCTCCCTCGGGGACACAAGGAGACCCAGTACTTC
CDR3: CASSESLPRGHKETQYF

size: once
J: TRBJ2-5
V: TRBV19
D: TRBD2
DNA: TGTGCCAGTAGTATAGTGGGAGGGCGGGAGACCCAGTACTTC
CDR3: CASSIVGGRETQYF

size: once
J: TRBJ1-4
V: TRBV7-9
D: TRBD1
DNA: TGTGCCAGCAGCCCGGGACAGGTGACCGAAAAACTGTTTTTT
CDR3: CASSPGQVTEKLFF

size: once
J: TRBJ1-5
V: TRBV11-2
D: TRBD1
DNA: TGTGCCAGCAGCTACCCCGACAGGGACAATCAGCCCCAGCATTTT
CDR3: CASSYPDRDNQPQHF

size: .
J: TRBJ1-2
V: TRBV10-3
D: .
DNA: TGTGCCATCAGTGAGACAGGGTCGATGGATGGCTACACCTTC
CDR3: CAISETGSMDGYTF

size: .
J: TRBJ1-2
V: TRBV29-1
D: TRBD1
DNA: TGCAGCGTTGACCCTGGACAGGGCTATGGCTACACCTTC
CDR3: CSVDPGQGYGYTF

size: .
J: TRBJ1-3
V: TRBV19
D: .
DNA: TGTGCCAGTAGACTCACTAACACCATATATTTT
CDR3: CASRLTNTIYF

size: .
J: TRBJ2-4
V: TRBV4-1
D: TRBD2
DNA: TGCGCCAGCAGCCAAATGAGGGAGGGTGGAGACAAAAACATTCAGTACTTC
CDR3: CASSQMREGGDKNIQYF

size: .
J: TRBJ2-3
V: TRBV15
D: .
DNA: TGTGCCACCAGCAGAGATGCCCTGGACGGACTCACAGATACGCAGTATTTT
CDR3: CATSRDALDGLTDTQYF

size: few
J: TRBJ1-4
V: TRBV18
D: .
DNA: TGTGCCAGCTCACCCGACAGGACGGAAGAAAAACTGTTTTTT
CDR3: CASSPDRTEEKLFF

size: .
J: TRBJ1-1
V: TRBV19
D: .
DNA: TGTGCCAGTAACAATGGGGGGGCTTCTGAAGCTTTCTTT
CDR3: CASNNGGASEAFF

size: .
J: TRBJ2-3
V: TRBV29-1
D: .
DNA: TGCAGCGTTGAGGAATCGAGGACAGATACGCAGTATTTT
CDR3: CSVEESRTDTQYF

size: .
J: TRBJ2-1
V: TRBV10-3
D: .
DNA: TGTGCCTACCAAATCCGGACTACGGACAATGAGCAGTTCTTC
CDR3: CAYQIRTTDNEQFF

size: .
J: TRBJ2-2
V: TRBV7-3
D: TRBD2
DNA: TGTGCCAGCAGCTCGATAAGGCAAACTAGCGGGAAGGCCGGGGAGCTGTTTTTT
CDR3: CASSSIRQTSGKAGELFF

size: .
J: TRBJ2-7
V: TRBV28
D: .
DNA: TGTGCCAGCACCGGTTCTGAGACAGCCTCCTACGAGCAGTACTTC
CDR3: CASTGSETASYEQYF

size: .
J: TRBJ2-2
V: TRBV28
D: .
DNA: TGTGCCAGCAGTCCCGGAGGGGGCCCAGCGACCGGGGAGCTGTTTTTT
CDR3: CASSPGGGPATGELFF

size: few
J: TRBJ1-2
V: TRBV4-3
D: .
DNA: TGCGCCAGCAGCCAGACGCCTGGCGGGGAATGCTTCTTC
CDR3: CASSQTPGGECFF

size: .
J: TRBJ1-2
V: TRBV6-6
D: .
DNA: TGTGCCAGCAGTTACTCGCAGGGAATTAGCTATGGCTACACCTTC
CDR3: CASSYSQGISYGYTF

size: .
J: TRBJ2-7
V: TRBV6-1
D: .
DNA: TGTGCCAGCAGTGATATCTGGGGGCACGAGCAGTACTTC
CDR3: CASSDIWGHEQYF

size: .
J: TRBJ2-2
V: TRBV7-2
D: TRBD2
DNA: TGTGCCAGCAGCTTATTGGGACTAGAAGACGGGGAGCTGTTTTTT
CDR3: CASSLLGLEDGELFF